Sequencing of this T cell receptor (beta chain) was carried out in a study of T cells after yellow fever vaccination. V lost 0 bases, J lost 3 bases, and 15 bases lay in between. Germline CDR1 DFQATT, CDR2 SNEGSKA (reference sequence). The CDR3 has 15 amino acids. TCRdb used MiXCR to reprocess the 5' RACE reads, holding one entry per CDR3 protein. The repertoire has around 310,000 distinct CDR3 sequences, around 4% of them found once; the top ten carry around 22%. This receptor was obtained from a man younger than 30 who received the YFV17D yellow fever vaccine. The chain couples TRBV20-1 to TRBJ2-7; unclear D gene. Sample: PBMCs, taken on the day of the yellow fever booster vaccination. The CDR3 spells CSARDSSGLVYEQYF. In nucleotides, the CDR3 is TGCAGTGCTAGAGATTCCTCAGGCCTCGTCTACGAGCAGTACTTC.